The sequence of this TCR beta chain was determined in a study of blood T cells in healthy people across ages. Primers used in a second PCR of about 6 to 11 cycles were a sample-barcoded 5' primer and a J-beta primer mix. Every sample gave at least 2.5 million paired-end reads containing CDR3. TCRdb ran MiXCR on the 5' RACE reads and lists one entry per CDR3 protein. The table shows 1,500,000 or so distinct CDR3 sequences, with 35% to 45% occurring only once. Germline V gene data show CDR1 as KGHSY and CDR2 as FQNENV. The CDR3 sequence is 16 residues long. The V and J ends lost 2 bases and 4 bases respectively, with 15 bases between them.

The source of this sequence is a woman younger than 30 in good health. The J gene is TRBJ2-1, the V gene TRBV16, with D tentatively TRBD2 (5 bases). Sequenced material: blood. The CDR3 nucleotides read TGTGCCAGCAGCCAAAGTCCCCACGGGGTATACAATGAGCAGTTCTTC. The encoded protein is CASSQSPHGVYNEQFF. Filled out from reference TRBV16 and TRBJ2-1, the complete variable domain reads GEEVAQTPKHLVRGEGQKAKLYCAPIKGHSYVFWYQQVLKNEFKFLISFQNENVFDETGMPKERFSAKCLPNSPCSLEIQATKLEDSAVYFCASSQSPHGVYNEQFFGPGTRLTVL.